The sequence of this TCR beta chain was determined in a study of blood T cell repertoires in COVID-19. Turning to the study itself: COVID-19 samples, acute and convalescent, were from the United States, Italy and Spain.

The table came from immunoSEQ multiplex PCR; TCRdb's copy has only in-frame clones and leaves some out. This table has about 250,000 clones, approximately 86% appearing once. The CDR3 has 15 residues. The germline V gene encodes CDR1 MNHEY and CDR2 SVGAGI. The V end was cut by 5 bases, the J end by 0 bases, with 13 bases between. This TCR derives from a woman aged 30 to 39 with acute COVID-19. The material sequenced was PBMCs or T cells enriched from blood (not recorded which). The rearrangement joins TRBV6-5 to TRBJ1-2, with D unresolved. CDR3 in amino acids: CASSPSPVANYGYTF. In DNA form, the CDR3 reads TGTGCCAGCAGTCCATCCCCGGTAGCTAACTATGGCTACACCTTC.